These 32 T cell receptor beta chains originate from one sample sequenced in a study of blood T cells in healthy people across ages. Sample-barcoded 5' priming and a J-beta primer mix drove a second PCR of about 6 to 12 cycles. From the 5' RACE reads, TCRdb called clonotypes with MiXCR, one entry per CDR3 protein. The sample lists 750,000 or so distinct CDR3 sequences; approximately 25% were seen once. These data also formed part of another study, on T cells of mothers and their children.

Sequencing used blood. Source of these receptors: a boy aged 10-17 years in good health.

About this clonotype: Being one base from a much bigger clone, this may be a read error. The chain links TRBV2 to TRBJ2-5; D is possibly TRBD2 (7 bases). The DNA end is more similar to TRBJ2-1, so the J call may be wrong. Looked up from germline, CDR1 is SNHLY and CDR2 is FYNNEI. CDR3 length equals 13 residues. CDR3 region: CASSEVRGGQQFF. The CDR3 nucleotides read TGTGCCAGCAGTGAAGTTAGGGGGGGTCAGCAGTTCTTC.

The chain joins TRBV11-2 to TRBJ2-1; D call uncertain. The CDR3 runs 18 residues. Germline values: CDR1 SGHAT, CDR2 FQNNGV. V dropped 0 bases and J dropped 0 bases, with 15 bases sitting between them. CDR3 protein: CASSLEPRAQSSYNEQFF. CDR3 nucleotide sequence: TGTGCCAGCAGCTTAGAGCCTAGAGCCCAATCCTCCTACAATGAGCAGTTCTTC.

This clonotype has a handful of counts. J is TRBJ1-2 and V is TRBV6-2 or TRBV6-3, with a tentative D call TRBD1 (6 bases). The CDR3 has 14 amino acids. Germline V CDR1 and CDR2: MNHEY, SVGEGT. V was shortened by 0 bases and J by 8 bases, with 13 bases between the two germline ends. In nucleotides, the CDR3 is TGTGCCAGCAGTTACTCGACGGGGGCGCGAGGCTACACCTTC. Translating it yields CASSYSTGARGYTF.

The chain carries TRBV19 and TRBJ1-4, with D hard to call. This CDR3 spans 14 amino acids. The V end was cut by 3 bases, the J end by 10 bases, with 15 bases between. Germline assignment: CDR1 LNHDA and CDR2 SQIVND (reference sequence). In nucleotides, the CDR3 is TGTGCCAGTAGTATCGACGGAGGGATTGGAAAACTGTTTTTT. Translation gives CASSIDGGIGKLFF.

The V call is TRBV20-1, the J call TRBJ1-1, with a possible D match to TRBD1 (5 bases). Germline CDR1 reads DFQATT; CDR2 reads SNEGSKA (reference sequence). V lost 3 bases and J 0 bases, leaving 11 bases between the germline ends. The CDR3 has 14 residues. CDR3 sequence (DNA): TGCAGTGCTAGTCCAGGGTTGATGAACACTGAAGCTTTCTTT. Residues: CSASPGLMNTEAFF.

The DNA of the CDR3 is TGTGCCAGCAGTTACTCCCAGGGAGCTCCCTACGAGCAGTACTTC. Amino acid sequence: CASSYSQGAPYEQYF. V and J are TRBV6-5 and TRBJ2-7; either TRBD1 or TRBD2 may supply D (5 bases each). CDR3 length: 15 residues. Germline lookup yields CDR1 MNHEY and CDR2 SVGAGI. Trimming left V 0 bases short and J 2 bases short, with 11 bases between.

In this sample, this clonotype turned up a few times. The chain links TRBV6-6 to TRBJ1-2, with TRBD1 as a possible D gene (5 bases). V shed 2 bases and J shed 5 bases, with 15 bases lying between them. The CDR3 has 15 residues. From germline, CDR1 is MNHNY and CDR2 SVGAGI (reference sequence). CDR3 region: CASSYRPDRVYGYTF. In DNA form, the CDR3 reads TGTGCCAGCAGTTACCGACCCGACAGAGTTTATGGCTACACCTTC.

This clonotype has only a few counts. The chain carries TRBV29-1 and TRBJ1-1, with a weak D call TRBD1 (5 bases). The CDR3 is 13 residues long. V was shortened by 3 bases and J by 5 bases, with 13 bases between the two germline ends. CDR1 is SQVTM, CDR2 ANQGSEA, per germline. The CDR3 coding sequence is TGCAGCGTTGATGAGGGACGGATGACTGAAGCTTTCTTT. It translates to CSVDEGRMTEAFF.

This chain links TRBV4-1 with TRBJ2-1, with unresolved D. Germline V lookup: CDR1 MGHRA, CDR2 YSYEKL. The length of the CDR3 is 14 residues. V was shortened by 2 bases and J by 6 bases, with 11 bases between the two germline ends. The CDR3 bases are TGCGCCAGCAGCCAATATCCAGAAAGCAATGAGCAGTTCTTC. Residues: CASSQYPESNEQFF.

J is TRBJ1-4 and V is TRBV5-1; 8 nucleotides align to TRBD1. The CDR3 runs to 17 residues. Unmatched junction bases numbered 8, after V lost 4 bases and J lost 0 bases. The germline V gene has CDR1 SGHRS and CDR2 YFSETQ. The CDR3 is CASSTGTGHATNEKLFF. The CDR3 nucleotides are TGCGCCAGCAGCACCGGGACAGGTCATGCAACTAATGAAAAACTGTTTTTT.

The chain carries TRBV11-2 and TRBJ2-1; TRBD2 matches at 7 bases. Germline CDR1 and CDR2: SGHAT and FQNNGV. V shed 8 bases, J shed 4 bases, and the junction held 8 bases outside the gene matches. The CDR3 spans 14 residues. In nucleotides, the CDR3 is TGTGCCAGCCACCTCGGGGAGGGGTACAATGAGCAGTTCTTC. Amino acids: CASHLGEGYNEQFF.

CDR3 sequence reads: CASSFDIQYF. DNA of the CDR3: TGTGCCAGCAGTTTTGACATTCAGTACTTC. This chain uses TRBV12-3 or TRBV12-4 with TRBJ2-4; unclear D gene. This CDR3 has 10 amino acids. V gave up 3 bases and J gave up 8 bases, with 2 bases separating them.

The chain employs TRBV11-1 and TRBJ2-7, with 8 bases matching TRBD2. The CDR3 consists of 18 residues. Unmatched junction bases numbered 20, after V lost 5 bases and J lost 5 bases. The germline V gene encodes CDR1 SGHAT and CDR2 FQDESV (reference sequence). This chain's CDR3 is CASSPQDQPGTRFHEQYF. The DNA of the CDR3 is TGTGCCAGCAGCCCACAAGACCAACCCGGGACTAGGTTCCACGAGCAGTACTTC.

Turning to this clonotype: One junction end disagrees with the germline gene, perhaps due to a read error. V is TRBV7-7 and J is TRBJ2-1; D ambiguous. The CDR3 extends over 16 amino acids. Germline V lookup: CDR1 SSHAT, CDR2 FNYEAQ (reference sequence). The CDR3 coding sequence is TGTGCTAGCAGCTTAGGGTTCCCCGTCGAGGCCCATGAGCAGTTCTTC. Protein product: CASSLGFPVEAHEQFF.

The J gene is TRBJ2-3, the V gene TRBV12-3 or TRBV12-4; possibly TRBD1 for D (5 bases). The CDR3 length is 13 residues. The V end lost 5 bases, the J end lost 13 bases, and 19 bases lay between the germline ends. In nucleotides, the CDR3 is TGTGCCAGCAGTAACAGGAAAACAGATGTGGAGTATTTT. It yields the protein CASSNRKTDVEYF.

The chain recombines TRBV13 with TRBJ2-3; the D is unclear. V lost 10 bases, J lost 4 bases, and 18 bases lay in between. This CDR3 is built from 14 residues. CDR1 is PRHDT and CDR2 is FYEKMQ in the germline V gene (reference sequence). CDR3 region: CATQLMKGSDTQYF. The CDR3 nucleotides read TGTGCCACGCAGTTGATGAAGGGATCAGATACGCAGTATTTT. The variable domain in full, completed from reference TRBV13 and TRBJ2-3, reads AAGVIQSPRHLIKEKRETATLKCYPIPRHDTVYWYQQGPGQDPQFLISFYEKMQSDKGSIPDRFSAQQFSDYHSELNMSSLELGDSALYFCATQLMKGSDTQYFGPGTRLTVL.

Comment on this clonotype: A much larger clone lies one base from this, so it may be a read error. The chain employs TRBV7-2 and TRBJ2-7; possible D gene TRBD2, 6 bases. Germline assignment: CDR1 SGHTA and CDR2 FQGNSA. The CDR3 loop spans 13 amino acids. The CDR3 nucleotides are TGTGCCGGCAGCTTAGGGCTAGCGAGCGAGCAGTACTTC. This sequence encodes CAGSLGLASEQYF.

The gene calls are TRBV21-1 and TRBJ1-4; TRBD1 is the table's D call, not checked against the DNA. TRBV21-1 is a pseudogene. The CDR3 loop spans 17 amino acids. For the CDR3, the DNA is TGTGCCAGCAGCAAAAGGAACCCGACAGTGCCTAATGAAAAACTGTTTTTT. It yields the protein CASSKRNPTVPNEKLFF.

The chain combines TRBV10-1 with TRBJ2-5; TRBD1 is a possible D gene (5 bases). The CDR3 runs 15 residues. Germline V gives CDR1 WNHNN, CDR2 SYGVQD (reference sequence). The V and J ends lost 2 bases and 6 bases respectively, with 16 bases between them. CDR3 in DNA: TGCGCCAGCAGTGAGAGGTCCAGGGTGGGTAAGACCCAGTACTTC. This translates into CASSERSRVGKTQYF.

The rearrangement uses TRBV2 and TRBJ2-2; no firm D call. V lost 7 bases to trimming and J lost 6 bases, with 12 bases between them. The germline gives CDR1 SNHLY, CDR2 FYNNEI. The CDR3 covers 13 residues. The CDR3 sequence is CASIDNRPGELFF. Here the CDR3 DNA reads TGTGCCAGCATAGACAATCGGCCCGGGGAGCTGTTTTTT.

The chain combines TRBV7-9 with TRBJ2-6; D remains ambiguous. The CDR3 runs to 15 residues. V was clipped by 0 bases and J by 2 bases, with 5 bases between them. Germline CDR1 and CDR2: SEHNR and FQNEAQ (reference sequence). The CDR3 protein is CASSLASAGANVLTF. The CDR3 coding sequence is TGTGCCAGCAGCTTAGCAAGCGCTGGGGCCAACGTCCTGACTTTC.

V and J are TRBV27 and TRBJ2-5; D possibly corresponds to TRBD2 (6 bases). The DNA end is more similar to TRBJ2-1, so the J call may be wrong. The CDR3 runs to 14 residues. Germline-derived CDR1 and CDR2 are MNHEY and SMNVEV (reference sequence). CDR3 in DNA: TGTGCCAGCAGTTGGGGGGTCGAACTCAATGAGCAGTTCTTC. This codes for CASSWGVELNEQFF.

This clonotype was seen more than once but under ten times. The J gene is TRBJ2-3, the V gene TRBV27; D is perhaps TRBD2 (6 bases). This CDR3 region has 14 residues. The V and J ends lost 3 bases and 2 bases respectively, with 9 bases between them. CDR1 MNHEY and CDR2 SMNVEV come from the germline V gene (reference sequence). In DNA form, the CDR3 reads TGTGCCAGCAGTTTCCGCGGGGTCACAGATACGCAGTATTTT. This codes for CASSFRGVTDTQYF.

This clonotype was counted only a few times. The chain combines TRBV5-1 with TRBJ2-1, with no clear D. The CDR3 has 14 amino acids. Trimming removed 4 bases from V and 5 bases from J, with 13 bases in between. Germline V gene sequence: CDR1 SGHRS, CDR2 YFSETQ. CDR3 DNA sequence: TGCGCCAGCAGCCCCGGACCAACGAACAATGAGCAGTTCTTC. It yields the protein CASSPGPTNNEQFF.

This clonotype was found a few times. The V gene is TRBV2, the J gene TRBJ1-1; D remains ambiguous. Trimming took off 6 bases at V and 5 bases at J, with 7 bases between the two ends. CDR1 and CDR2 (germline): SNHLY, FYNNEI. The CDR3 contains 11 residues. CDR3 nucleotides: TGTGCCAGCAGGGCCATAACTGAAGCTTTCTTT. Encoded protein: CASRAITEAFF.

The chain has TRBV12-3 or TRBV12-4 and TRBJ2-2, with 7 bases matching TRBD2. The CDR3 is 16 residues long. V gave up 4 bases and J gave up 3 bases; unmatched junction bases: 8. CDR3: CASSSPGLVYTGELFF. CDR3 nucleotide sequence: TGTGCCAGCAGTTCCCCCGGACTAGTATACACCGGGGAGCTGTTTTTT.

The rearrangement links TRBV11-2 to TRBJ2-1; the D gene is possibly TRBD2 (6 bases). Trimming stripped 5 bases from V and 4 bases from J, with 12 bases between. The CDR3 has 14 amino acids. Germline V gives CDR1 SGHAT, CDR2 FQNNGV. The CDR3 loop is CASSKLGSYNEQFF. CDR3 coding DNA: TGTGCCAGCAGCAAGCTCGGGAGTTACAATGAGCAGTTCTTC. The full variable domain, its missing parts supplied by reference TRBV11-2 and TRBJ2-1, is EAGVAQSPRYKIIEKRQSVAFWCNPISGHATLYWYQQILGQGPKLLIQFQNNGVVDDSQLPKDRFSAERLKGVDSTLKIQPAKLEDSAVYLCASSKLGSYNEQFFGPGTRLTVL.

V gene TRBV28 combines with J gene TRBJ2-7; D is undetermined. The CDR3 consists of 16 residues. Germline V gene data show CDR1 as MDHEN and CDR2 as SYDVKM. Trimming removed 1 base from V and 0 bases from J, with 13 bases in between. The CDR3 protein is CASSLFSQASSYEQYF. In DNA form, the CDR3 reads TGTGCCAGCAGTTTATTTTCTCAGGCCAGCTCCTACGAGCAGTACTTC.

The rearrangement joins TRBV4-3 to TRBJ1-1; the match to TRBD1 covers 7 bases. The V segment lost 1 base and the J segment 3 bases; nucleotides outside the gene matches: 8. This CDR3 spans 16 amino acids. Germline V gene data show CDR1 as LGHNA and CDR2 as YSLEER. In DNA form, the CDR3 reads TGCGCCAGCAGCCAAGGGGGCGGGACAGTGGACACTGAAGCTTTCTTT. Translating gives CASSQGGGTVDTEAFF.

The V and J genes are TRBV29-1 and TRBJ2-2; TRBD1 matches at 7 bases. Per the germline V gene, CDR1 is SQVTM and CDR2 is ANQGSEA. The CDR3 is 13 amino acids. The V segment lost 7 bases and the J segment 2 bases; nucleotides outside the gene matches: 4. In DNA, the CDR3 is TGCAGCGCCAACAGGGGAAACACCGGGGAGCTGTTTTTT. This gives the protein CSANRGNTGELFF.

This clonotype was detected only a few times. This chain uses TRBV7-9 with TRBJ1-5; no reliable D call. V was cut by 5 bases and J by 7 bases, with 12 bases left in between. Germline V lookup: CDR1 SEHNR, CDR2 FQNEAQ (reference sequence). The CDR3 consists of 13 residues. This CDR3 is CASSLESRQPQHF. The DNA for the CDR3 is TGTGCCAGCAGCCTAGAGTCCCGACAGCCCCAGCATTTT. The full variable domain, its missing parts supplied by reference TRBV7-9 and TRBJ1-5, is DTGVSQNPRHKITKRGQNVTFRCDPISEHNRLYWYRQTLGQGPEFLTYFQNEAQLEKSRLLSDRFSAERPKGSFSTLEIQRTEQGDSAMYLCASSLESRQPQHFGDGTRLSIL.

V usage is TRBV20-1 and J usage is TRBJ2-1, with a possible D match to TRBD2 (5 bases). Trimming cost V 3 bases and J 0 bases, with 9 bases left between them. Germline assignment: CDR1 DFQATT and CDR2 SNEGSKA (reference sequence). The CDR3 sequence is 14 residues long. The CDR3 region is CSARRGFSYNEQFF. As DNA, the CDR3 is TGCAGTGCTAGGCGAGGGTTCTCCTACAATGAGCAGTTCTTC.